This T cell receptor (beta chain) was captured in a study of cytomegalovirus exposure and HLA in healthy donors. Study-wide points: Cytomegalovirus-associated status was assigned to more than 150 TCR beta chains. Most TCR sequences proved rare, with some public TCRs found in many donors. Most CMV-associated TCR beta chains were later found to appear HLA-restricted. Per a later analysis, HLA-associated TCR beta chains showed more clonal expansion than other, equally common TCR beta chains.

The PCR used 60 Vbeta and 13 Jbeta primers. TCRdb's table, derived via immunoSEQ multiplex PCR, lists solely in-frame clones and lacks some. Of about 100,000 clones in the sample, about 75% were seen once. A note on this clone: The antigen is unknown.

Sample: PBMCs. This receptor was taken from a male donor in good health and CMV-seropositive.

This CDR3 is CASSTGLAIYEQFF. The CDR3 nucleotides are TGTGCCAGTAGTACGGGACTAGCGATCTATGAGCAGTTCTTC. The chain employs TRBV19 and TRBJ2-1, with 10 bases that match TRBD2. Germline V gives CDR1 LNHDA, CDR2 SQIVND (reference sequence). V trimming: 4 bases; J trimming: 8 bases; junction bases outside the gene matches: 5. The CDR3 runs to 14 residues.